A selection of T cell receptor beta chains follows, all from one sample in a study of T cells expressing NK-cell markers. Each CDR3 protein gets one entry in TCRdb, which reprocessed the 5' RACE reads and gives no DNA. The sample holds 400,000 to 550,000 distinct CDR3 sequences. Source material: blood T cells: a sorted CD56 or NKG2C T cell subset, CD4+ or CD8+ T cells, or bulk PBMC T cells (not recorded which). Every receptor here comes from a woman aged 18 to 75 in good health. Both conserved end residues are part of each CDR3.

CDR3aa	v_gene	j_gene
CASSLGALYEQYF	TRBV7-2	TRBJ2-7
CASSLGGTGHEKLFF	TRBV12-3/TRBV12-4	TRBJ1-4
CASTPGGIRTGELFF	TRBV7-2	TRBJ2-2
CSARGWPATYEQYF	TRBV20-1	TRBJ2-7
CSARDGLGDTQYF	TRBV20-1	TRBJ2-3
CASSFWGRETEAFF	TRBV27	TRBJ1-1
CASSRDRATYGYTF	TRBV2	TRBJ1-2
CASSVAGVNYGYTF	TRBV9	TRBJ1-2
CASSQERFGGEGEKLFF	TRBV4-1	TRBJ1-4
CASSEWGASYEQYF	TRBV25-1	TRBJ2-7
CASSSPSGRDTETQYF	TRBV7-9	TRBJ2-5
CATARIKRGGELFF	TRBV12-3/TRBV12-4	TRBJ2-2
CASSYGLASLPDTQYF	TRBV5-1	TRBJ2-3
CASKNRGLRQETQYF	TRBV28	TRBJ2-5
CASSYGASANYEQYF	TRBV6-5	TRBJ2-7
CASSRGLSSYNEQFF	TRBV27	TRBJ2-1
CASSEMQVQYF	TRBV6-1	TRBJ2-4
CSAGAGGEKLFF	TRBV20-1	TRBJ1-4
CASTQVGPAEQYF	TRBV6-6	TRBJ2-7
CASRPRSSYNEQFF	TRBV19	TRBJ2-1
CASSLARYAGGEKYF	TRBV12-3/TRBV12-4	TRBJ2-7
CASSLHGKSYEQYF	TRBV12-3/TRBV12-4	TRBJ2-7
CASSRGRSSTDTQYF	TRBV5-6	TRBJ2-3
CASSGMGGKETQYF	TRBV28	TRBJ2-5
CASSQAVRPPYNEQFF	TRBV3-1	TRBJ2-1
CASSYTSWLISTDTQYF	TRBV6-5	TRBJ2-3
CASSEQVLTTYEQYF	TRBV6-1	TRBJ2-7
CASSLEVTMNTEAFF	TRBV5-1	TRBJ1-1
CASRSGATNEKLFF	TRBV7-2	TRBJ1-4
CSVEVWGLGTQYF	TRBV29-1	TRBJ2-3
CASTPGTGGTDTQYF	TRBV12-3/TRBV12-4	TRBJ2-3
CASIELAGGRYEQFF	TRBV5-1	TRBJ2-1
CSALSGGLYNEQFF	TRBV20-1	TRBJ2-1
CASSRGLAGVGSDTQYF	TRBV6-1	TRBJ2-3
CATSQDRGSEKLFF	TRBV15	TRBJ1-4
CASSPRQGYTDTQYF	TRBV4-3	TRBJ2-3
CASSPGTGWYF	TRBV6-2/TRBV6-3	TRBJ2-7
CASSRGQDLQETQYF	TRBV4-3	TRBJ2-5
CASSLPPWETQYF	TRBV28	TRBJ2-5
CASSFLGTGNIQYF	TRBV7-3	TRBJ2-4
CASSTLDRAYQETQYF	TRBV12-3/TRBV12-4	TRBJ2-5
CASSAPDGAGNQPQHF	TRBV6-2/TRBV6-3	TRBJ1-5
CASRTSGASTDTQYF	TRBV12-3/TRBV12-4	TRBJ2-3
CASSLVPEGGPSYEQYF	TRBV11-2	TRBJ2-7
CASSPYQTPTDTQYF	TRBV18	TRBJ2-3
CASSHRDRGSYEQYF	TRBV14	TRBJ2-7
CASSLGGQRTGELFF	TRBV5-4	TRBJ2-2
CASSIGGVGEDTQYF	TRBV19	TRBJ2-3
CASSLDGGHYNEQFF	TRBV5-5	TRBJ2-1
CASSSSPGEWTQYF	TRBV28	TRBJ2-5